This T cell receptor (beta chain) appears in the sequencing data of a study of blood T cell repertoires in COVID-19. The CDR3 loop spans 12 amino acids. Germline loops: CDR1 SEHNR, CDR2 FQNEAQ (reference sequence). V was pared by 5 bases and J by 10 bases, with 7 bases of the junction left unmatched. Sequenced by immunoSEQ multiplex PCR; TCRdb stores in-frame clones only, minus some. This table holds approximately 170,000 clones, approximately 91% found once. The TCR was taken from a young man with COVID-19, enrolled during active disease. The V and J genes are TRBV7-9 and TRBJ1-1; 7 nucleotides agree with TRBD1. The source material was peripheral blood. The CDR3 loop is CASSGDSRLAFF. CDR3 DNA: TGTGCCAGCAGCGGGGACAGCCGATTAGCTTTCTTT.